This T cell receptor (beta chain) was retrieved from a study of OX40 agonist ivuxolimab in advanced cancers. Turning to the study itself: Past anti-PD-1, anti-PD-L1 or anti-CTLA-4 therapy was accepted, and 40% had received some.

To note about this clone: Its antigen is unidentified.

Regarding the study as a whole: At 0.1-3.0 mg/kg, partial responders had clonal expansion among the lowest observed.

A history of autoimmune disease or systemic immunosuppression excluded patients. Per the germline V gene, CDR1 is SGHRS and CDR2 is YFSETQ. The CDR3 is made up of 13 amino acids. Trimming removed 0 bases at V and 7 bases at J, with 7 bases between. TCRdb keeps only in-frame clones here, not all; method: immunoSEQ multiplex PCR. Of approximately 61,000 clones listed, about four fifths are singletons. The source was CD4+ or CD8+ T cells sorted from blood, collected in a trial of the OX40 agonist ivuxolimab. The chain couples TRBV5-1 to TRBJ2-2; no reliable D call. The clonotype was recovered from an adult with an advanced solid tumor such as melanoma, head and neck, liver or kidney cancer. The CDR3 loop reads CASSLVRNGELFF. CDR3 DNA: TGCGCCAGCAGCTTGGTCAGGAACGGGGAGCTGTTTTTT.